These T cell receptor beta chains were read from a single sample in a study of neoadjuvant anti-PD-1 for oral cavity cancer. This table comes from immunoSEQ multiplex PCR, and its TCRdb copy is limited to in-frame clones, with some not included. Here the sample spans 15,000 or so clones, roughly 66% being singletons. The sample consisted of PBMCs, taken before nivolumab (anti-PD-1) treatment. Every receptor here comes from a person aged 40 to 85 with oral cavity squamous cell carcinoma. The CDR3 runs from the conserved cysteine through the conserved F or W. The D gene is left open where the match is weak. The size field is filled for only some rows; it gives once, few, many or a size class.

D	size	V	J	CDR3	DNA
.	.	TRBV19	TRBJ2-7	CASSIGTTYEQYF	TGTGCCAGTAGTATCGGCACCACCTACGAGCAGTACTTC
.	.	TRBV29-1	TRBJ2-5	CSVEIEFPPETQYF	TGCAGCGTTGAAATAGAGTTCCCCCCAGAGACCCAGTACTTC
.	few	TRBV20-1	TRBJ2-7	CSANNYEGQYF	TGCAGTGCCAATAACTACGAGGGGCAGTACTTC
TRBD2	few	TRBV6-1	TRBJ2-1	CASSVSSGVYNEQFF	TGTGCCAGCAGTGTCAGTAGCGGGGTATACAATGAGCAGTTCTTC
.	.	TRBV6-1	TRBJ2-7	CASLPRLGDEQYF	TGTGCCAGCCTCCCCCGCTTAGGGGACGAGCAGTACTTC
.	.	TRBV30	TRBJ1-2	CAWSVTPSLFTANYGYTF	TGTGCCTGGAGTGTAACGCCCTCACTTTTTACGGCTAACTATGGCTACACCTTC
.	.	TRBV6-6	TRBJ2-7	CASSYGIGAEQYF	TGTGCCAGCAGTTACGGGATAGGCGCCGAGCAGTACTTC
.	few	TRBV28	TRBJ2-7	CASKASGSYEQYF	TGTGCCAGCAAAGCTTCCGGCTCCTACGAGCAGTACTTC
.	.	TRBV5-1	TRBJ1-4	CASRTGGSYEKLFF	TGCGCCAGCAGGACTGGGGGTAGTTATGAAAAACTGTTTTTT
TRBD2	.	TRBV10-3	TRBJ2-1	CAISGGLAGVYEQFF	TGTGCCATCAGTGGTGGACTAGCGGGAGTATATGAGCAGTTCTTC
TRBD1	few	TRBV25-1	TRBJ1-2	CASSGTGLGYGYTF	TGTGCCAGCAGTGGGACAGGGTTAGGCTATGGCTACACCTTC
TRBD2	.	TRBV5-1	TRBJ2-3	CASSPGASSGSSTDTQYF	TGCGCCAGCAGCCCGGGGGCCTCGAGCGGGAGTTCTACAGATACGCAGTATTTT
.	.	TRBV28	TRBJ1-4	CASSLGGQKLFF	TGTGCCAGCAGTTTGGGGGGGCAAAAACTGTTTTTT
.	few	TRBV19	TRBJ1-5	CASSMAGEGQPQHF	TGTGCCAGTAGTATGGCAGGGGAGGGTCAGCCCCAGCATTTT
TRBD1	few	TRBV27	TRBJ1-2	CASRGQGITGYTF	TGTGCCAGCAGAGGACAGGGAATCACTGGCTACACCTTC
.	.	TRBV7-2	TRBJ2-3	CASSMYGGAIDTQYF	TGTGCCAGCAGCATGTATGGGGGGGCAATAGATACGCAGTATTTT
.	.	TRBV28	TRBJ2-7	CASSLLVAGYSYEQYF	TGTGCCAGCAGCCTATTGGTCGCAGGGTATAGCTACGAGCAGTACTTC
.	.	TRBV10-1	TRBJ2-7	CASRLRDNSYEQYF	TGCGCCAGCAGGCTCCGGGACAACTCCTACGAGCAGTACTTC
.	few	TRBV30	TRBJ2-7	CVGGGNVYEQYF	TGTGTAGGGGGAGGGAATGTCTACGAGCAGTACTTC
.	.	TRBV9	TRBJ2-3	CASSVAAVSTDTQYF	TGTGCCAGCAGCGTAGCTGCTGTTAGCACAGATACGCAGTATTTT
TRBD2	few	TRBV28	TRBJ2-1	CASNPPAGGSYNEQFF	TGTGCCAGCAACCCCCCGGCGGGAGGCTCCTACAATGAGCAGTTCTTC
.	.	TRBV10-3	TRBJ2-3	CAISESGPAGITDTQYF	TGTGCCATCAGTGAGTCTGGTCCGGCAGGGATCACAGATACGCAGTATTTT
.	.	TRBV10-3	TRBJ2-5	CAISAANSQETQYF	TGTGCCATCAGTGCGGCCAATTCACAAGAGACCCAGTACTTC
.	.	TRBV6-1	TRBJ1-3	CASSEARNLRGNTIYF	TGTGCCAGCAGTGAAGCGCGGAACCTGAGGGGAAACACCATATATTTT
.	once	TRBV2	TRBJ2-7	CASNGERGEQYF	TGTGCCAGCAACGGAGAGAGAGGCGAGCAGTACTTC
.	.	TRBV6-6	TRBJ1-1	CASNLQGRDTEAFF	TGTGCCAGCAACCTACAGGGTAGGGACACTGAAGCTTTCTTT
.	few	TRBV4-2	TRBJ1-1	CASSGGGGYTEAFF	TGTGCCAGCAGCGGGGGAGGGGGGTACACTGAAGCTTTCTTT
TRBD1	few	TRBV11-2	TRBJ1-1	CASSLGQGANTEAFF	TGTGCCAGCAGCCTCGGACAGGGGGCAAACACTGAAGCTTTCTTT
.	.	TRBV28	TRBJ2-5	CASTLIGTLRETQYF	TGTGCCAGCACCTTAATCGGGACCTTGAGGGAGACCCAGTACTTC
TRBD1	.	TRBV7-8	TRBJ2-1	CASHRGNEQFF	TGTGCCAGCCACAGGGGCAATGAGCAGTTCTTC
.	.	TRBV18	TRBJ2-6	CASSPTTRSSGANVLTF	TGTGCCAGCTCACCGACGACTCGATCTTCTGGGGCCAACGTCCTGACTTTC
TRBD1	.	TRBV27	TRBJ2-7	CASAVGTGFDEQYF	TGTGCCAGTGCAGTGGGGACAGGGTTCGACGAGCAGTACTTC
.	.	TRBV4-2	TRBJ2-1	CASSQSRGNEQFF	TGTGCCAGCAGCCAATCCAGGGGCAATGAGCAGTTCTTC